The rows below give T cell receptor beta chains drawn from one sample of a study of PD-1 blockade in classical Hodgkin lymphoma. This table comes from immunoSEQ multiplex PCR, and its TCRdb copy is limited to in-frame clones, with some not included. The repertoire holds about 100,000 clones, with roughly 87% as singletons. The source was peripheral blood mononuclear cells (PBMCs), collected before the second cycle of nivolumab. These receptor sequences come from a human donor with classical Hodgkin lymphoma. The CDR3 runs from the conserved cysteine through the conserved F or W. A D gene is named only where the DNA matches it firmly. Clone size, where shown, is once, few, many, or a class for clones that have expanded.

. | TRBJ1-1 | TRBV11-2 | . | TGTGCCAGCAGCTCCCAGCAGGGTTTCGGTGAAGCTTTCTTT | CASSSQQGFGEAFF
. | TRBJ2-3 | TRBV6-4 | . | TGTGCCAGCAGTGACTCTTGGACAGTTGAGGGCACAGATACGCAGTATTTT | CASSDSWTVEGTDTQYF
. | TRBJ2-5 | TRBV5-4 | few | TGTGCCAGCAGCCTCCGTACAAGTGAGACCCAGTACTTC | CASSLRTSETQYF
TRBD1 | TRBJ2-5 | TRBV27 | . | TGTGCCAGCAGTCCCTGGGACAGAGTGCAAGAGACCCAGTACTTC | CASSPWDRVQETQYF
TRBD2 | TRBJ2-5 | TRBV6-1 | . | TGTGCCAGCAGTGAAACCCTTCTTAGCGGGGGGCAAGAGACCCAGTACTTC | CASSETLLSGGQETQYF
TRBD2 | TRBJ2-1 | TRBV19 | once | TGTGCCAGTAGTATCGGGTTGGGACTAGCGGGAGAAGATGAGCAGTTCTTC | CASSIGLGLAGEDEQFF
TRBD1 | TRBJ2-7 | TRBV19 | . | TGTGCCAGTAGTTCTCCGGGACAGACCTACGAGCAGTACTTC | CASSSPGQTYEQYF
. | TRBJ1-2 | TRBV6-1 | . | TGTGCCAGCAGTGAGGGGGGGCGGAGCTATGGCTACACCTTC | CASSEGGRSYGYTF
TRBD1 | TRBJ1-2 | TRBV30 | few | TGTGCCTTTCAACGGGACAGATACTATGGCTACACCTTC | CAFQRDRYYGYTF
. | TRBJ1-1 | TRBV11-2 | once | TGTGCCAGCAGCTTTGTACACGGAAATAGGGGGGCCAGGAACACTGAAGCTTTCTTT | CASSFVHGNRGARNTEAFF
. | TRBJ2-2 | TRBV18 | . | TGTGCCAGCTCACCACCTATAACCGCAGGTGCCGGGGAGCTGTTTTTT | CASSPPITAGAGELFF
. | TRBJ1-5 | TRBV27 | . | TGTGCCAGCAGTTGGACAATCAATCAGCCCCAGCATTTT | CASSWTINQPQHF
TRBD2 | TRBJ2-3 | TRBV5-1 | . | TGCGCCAGCAGTGGCCTAGCGGGACTTTTTACAGATACGCAGTATTTT | CASSGLAGLFTDTQYF
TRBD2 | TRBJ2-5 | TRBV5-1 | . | TGCGCCAGCAGCTCGTTGGGCCCAGGCCGGCTAGCGGGTTACTCCGAGACCCAGTACTTC | CASSSLGPGRLAGYSETQYF
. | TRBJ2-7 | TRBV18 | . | TGTGCCAGCTCACGGGACACAGCCTACGAGCAGTACTTC | CASSRDTAYEQYF
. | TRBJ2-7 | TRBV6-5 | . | TGTGCCAGCAGTTACTCGGGGGGCTCCGAGCAGTACTTC | CASSYSGGSEQYF
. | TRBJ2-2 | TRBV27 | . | TGTGCCAGCAGGGGACAAGCGAACACCGGGGAGCTGTTTTTT | CASRGQANTGELFF
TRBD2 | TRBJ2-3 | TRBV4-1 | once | TGCGCCAGCAGCCAAGTGGGAGGGCCTCCCGATACGCAGTATTTT | CASSQVGGPPDTQYF
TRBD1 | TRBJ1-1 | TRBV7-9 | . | TGTGCCAGCCGGGACAGCCCGAGCATGAACACTGAAGCTTTCTTT | CASRDSPSMNTEAFF
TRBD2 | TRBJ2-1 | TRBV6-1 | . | TGTGCCAGCAGTGAAGGCGGCGGGAGGGCCAAAGAGCAGTTCTTC | CASSEGGGRAKEQFF
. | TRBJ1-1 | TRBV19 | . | TGTGCCAGTAGTATCGGACAGATGAACACTGAAGCTTTCTTT | CASSIGQMNTEAFF
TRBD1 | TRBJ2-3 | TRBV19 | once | TGTGCCAGTAGTACCTCCGGGACAGAAATCGATCCCCACAAGCAGTATTTT | CASSTSGTEIDPHKQYF
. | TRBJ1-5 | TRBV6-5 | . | TGTGCCAGCAGTTACTCAGGGGGGATGAATCAGCCCCAGCATTTT | CASSYSGGMNQPQHF
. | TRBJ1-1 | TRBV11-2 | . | TGTGCCAGCAGCCCATTGGGACGGGTAAACACTGAAGCTTTCTTT | CASSPLGRVNTEAFF
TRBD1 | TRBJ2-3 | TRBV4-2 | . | TGTGCCAGCAGCCCCAGGGGGAGCGGCACAGATACGCAGTATTTT | CASSPRGSGTDTQYF
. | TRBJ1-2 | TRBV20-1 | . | TGCAGTGCCGCCACGGGTAGATACACCTTC | CSAATGRYTF
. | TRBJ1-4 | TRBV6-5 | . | TGTGCCAGCAGTTACTCGGGGACAAGGGGACTGTTTTTT | CASSYSGTRGLFF
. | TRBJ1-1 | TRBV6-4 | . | TGTGCCAGCAGTGACAGCGAGAACACTGAAGCTTTCTTT | CASSDSENTEAFF
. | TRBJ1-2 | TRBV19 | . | TGTGCCAGTAGTCCGGGTTATGGCTACACCTTC | CASSPGYGYTF
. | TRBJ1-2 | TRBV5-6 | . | TGTGCCAGCAGCTTGCGTACAGGACGTGGCTACACCTTC | CASSLRTGRGYTF
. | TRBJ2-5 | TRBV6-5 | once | TGTGCCAGCAGCAGCCCGTGGGGCCGAAAGACCCAGTACTTC | CASSSPWGRKTQYF
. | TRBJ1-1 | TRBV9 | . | TGTGCCAGCAGCGAAGTAAGCTGGACGTACACTGAAGCTTTCTTT | CASSEVSWTYTEAFF
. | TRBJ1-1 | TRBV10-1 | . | TGCGCCAGCAGTGACAGGAGTTTAACTTTCTTT | CASSDRSLTFF
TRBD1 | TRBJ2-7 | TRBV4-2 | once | TGTGCCAGCAGCCAACCGGGACAGGGGGCCAGCGAGCAGTACTTC | CASSQPGQGASEQYF
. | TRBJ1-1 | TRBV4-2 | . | TGTGCCAGCAGCCAAGACCCCATGAACACTGAAGCTTTCTTT | CASSQDPMNTEAFF
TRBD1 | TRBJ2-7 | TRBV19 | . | TGTGCCAGTAGTATATTTGGGATAACGGGACAGGGGTCCTACGAGCAGTACTTC | CASSIFGITGQGSYEQYF
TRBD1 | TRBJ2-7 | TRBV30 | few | TGTGCCTGGAGTCTAGGACAGGGACCGGGAGAGCAGTACTTC | CAWSLGQGPGEQYF
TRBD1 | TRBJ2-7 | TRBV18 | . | TGTGCCAGCTCACCAGGGACAGGGGGTTACGAGCAGTACTTC | CASSPGTGGYEQYF
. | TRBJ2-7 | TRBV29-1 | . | TGCAGCGTTGAAATGGACTCCTACGAGCAGTACTTC | CSVEMDSYEQYF
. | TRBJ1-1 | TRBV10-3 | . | TGTGCCATCAGTGGATTGGCAGAGAACACTGAAGCTTTCTTT | CAISGLAENTEAFF